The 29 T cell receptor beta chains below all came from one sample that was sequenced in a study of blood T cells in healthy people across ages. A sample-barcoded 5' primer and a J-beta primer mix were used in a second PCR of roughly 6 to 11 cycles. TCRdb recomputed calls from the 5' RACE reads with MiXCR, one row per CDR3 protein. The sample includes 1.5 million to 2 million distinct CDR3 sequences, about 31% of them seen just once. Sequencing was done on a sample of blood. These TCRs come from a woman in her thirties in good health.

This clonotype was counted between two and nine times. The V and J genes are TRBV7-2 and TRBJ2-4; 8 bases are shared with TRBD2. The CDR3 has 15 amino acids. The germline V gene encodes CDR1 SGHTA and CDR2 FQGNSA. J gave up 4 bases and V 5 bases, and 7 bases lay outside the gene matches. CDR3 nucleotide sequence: TGTGCCAGCAGCCACCTGGGACTAGGGAAAAACATTCAGTACTTC. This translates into CASSHLGLGKNIQYF.

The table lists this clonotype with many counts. The CDR3 loop reads CSVDTGTGVYGYTF. CDR3 nucleotides: TGCAGCGTTGACACCGGGACAGGGGTCTATGGCTACACCTTC. The rearrangement uses TRBV29-1 and TRBJ1-2; 10 bases fit TRBD1. Germline CDR1 and CDR2: SQVTM and ANQGSEA. CDR3 length: 14 amino acids. V shed 3 bases and J 4 bases; nucleotides not matched to a gene: 5. The full variable domain, completed using reference TRBV29-1 and TRBJ1-2, is SAVISQKPSRDICQRGTSLTIQCQVDSQVTMMFWYRQQPGQSLTLIATANQGSEATYESGFVIDKFPISRPNLTFSTLTVSNMSPEDSSIYLCSVDTGTGVYGYTFGSGTRLTVV.

For the CDR3, the DNA is TGTGCCAGCAGTGACGGAGAAGACAGGGGCTACACCTTC. Translation gives CASSDGEDRGYTF. The V call is TRBV2, the J call TRBJ1-2; a weak D match, TRBD1 (6 bases). This CDR3 contains 13 residues. CDR1 is SNHLY, CDR2 FYNNEI, per germline. Trimming pared 3 bases from V and 8 bases from J, leaving 13 bases between.

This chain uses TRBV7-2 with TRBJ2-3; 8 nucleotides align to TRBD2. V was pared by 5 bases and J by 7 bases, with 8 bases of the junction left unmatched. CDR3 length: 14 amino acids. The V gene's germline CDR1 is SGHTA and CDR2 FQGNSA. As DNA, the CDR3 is TGTGCCAGCAGCCCCCAGGTAGCGGGGCATACGCAGTATTTT. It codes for CASSPQVAGHTQYF.

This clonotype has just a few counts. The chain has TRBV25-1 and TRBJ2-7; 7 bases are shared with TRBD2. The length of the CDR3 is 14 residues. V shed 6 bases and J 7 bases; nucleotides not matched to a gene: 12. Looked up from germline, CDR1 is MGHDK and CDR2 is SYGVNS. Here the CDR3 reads CASRGGVRSREQYF. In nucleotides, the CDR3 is TGTGCCAGCAGGGGGGGGGTACGCTCTCGAGAGCAGTACTTC.

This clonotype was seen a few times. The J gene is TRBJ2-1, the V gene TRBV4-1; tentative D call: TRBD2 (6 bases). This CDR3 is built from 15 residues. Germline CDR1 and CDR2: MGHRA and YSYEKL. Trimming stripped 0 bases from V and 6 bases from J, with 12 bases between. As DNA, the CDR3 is TGCGCCAGCAGCCAAGATGGGGACGGGGGCAATGAGCAGTTCTTC. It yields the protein CASSQDGDGGNEQFF.

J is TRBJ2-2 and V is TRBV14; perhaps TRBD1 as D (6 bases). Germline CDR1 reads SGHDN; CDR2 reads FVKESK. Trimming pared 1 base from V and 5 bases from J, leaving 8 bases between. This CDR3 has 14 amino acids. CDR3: CASSQVQGTGELFF. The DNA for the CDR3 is TGTGCCAGCAGCCAAGTGCAGGGGACCGGGGAGCTGTTTTTT.

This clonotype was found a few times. CDR3 residues: CASSSRTSGIYNEQFF. The DNA of the CDR3 is TGCGCCAGCAGCTCCCGGACTAGCGGGATTTACAATGAGCAGTTCTTC. The chain uses TRBV5-1 and TRBJ2-1, with 12 positions matching TRBD2. This CDR3 contains 16 residues. The V gene's germline CDR1 is SGHRS and CDR2 YFSETQ. Trimming at V came to 3 bases and at J to 4 bases, leaving 5 bases not matched to a gene.

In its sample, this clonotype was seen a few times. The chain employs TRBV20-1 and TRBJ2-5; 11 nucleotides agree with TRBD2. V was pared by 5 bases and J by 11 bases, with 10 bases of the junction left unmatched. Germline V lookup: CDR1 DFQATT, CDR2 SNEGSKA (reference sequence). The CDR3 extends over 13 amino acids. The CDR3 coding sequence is TGCAGTGCTCGTCTAGCGGGGGGCTGGGAGCAGTACTTC. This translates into CSARLAGGWEQYF.

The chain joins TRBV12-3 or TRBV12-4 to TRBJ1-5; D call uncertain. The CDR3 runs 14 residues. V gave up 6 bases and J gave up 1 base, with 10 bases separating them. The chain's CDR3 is CASSPTASNQPQHF. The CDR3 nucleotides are TGTGCCAGCAGCCCTACAGCGAGCAATCAGCCCCAGCATTTT.

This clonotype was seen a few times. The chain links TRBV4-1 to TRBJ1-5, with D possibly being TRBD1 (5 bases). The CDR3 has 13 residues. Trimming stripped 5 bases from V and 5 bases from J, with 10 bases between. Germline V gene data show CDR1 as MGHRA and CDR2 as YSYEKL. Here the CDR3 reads CASSTRGDQPQHF. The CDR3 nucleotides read TGCGCCAGCAGCACAAGGGGCGATCAGCCCCAGCATTTT.

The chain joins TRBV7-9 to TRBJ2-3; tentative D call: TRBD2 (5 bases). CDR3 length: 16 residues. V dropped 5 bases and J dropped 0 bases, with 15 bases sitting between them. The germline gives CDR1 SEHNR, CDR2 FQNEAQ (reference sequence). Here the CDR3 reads CASSPRTSASTDTQYF. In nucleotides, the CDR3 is TGTGCCAGCAGCCCGCGGACTTCAGCTAGCACAGATACGCAGTATTTT.

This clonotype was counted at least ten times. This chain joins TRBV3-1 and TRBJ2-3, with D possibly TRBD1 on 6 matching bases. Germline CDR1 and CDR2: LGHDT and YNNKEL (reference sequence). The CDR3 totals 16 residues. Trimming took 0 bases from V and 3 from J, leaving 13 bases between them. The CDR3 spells CASSQDGQGSTDTQYF. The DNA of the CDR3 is TGTGCCAGCAGCCAAGACGGGCAGGGGTCGACAGATACGCAGTATTTT.

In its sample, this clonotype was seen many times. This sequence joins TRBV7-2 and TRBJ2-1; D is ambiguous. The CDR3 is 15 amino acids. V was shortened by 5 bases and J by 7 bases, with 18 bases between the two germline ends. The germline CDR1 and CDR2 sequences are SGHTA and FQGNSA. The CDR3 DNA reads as TGTGCCAGCAGCCCGTGGACCGAACGGCGGAATGAGCAGTTCTTC. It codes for CASSPWTERRNEQFF.

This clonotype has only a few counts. CDR3 protein: CASTPTVYGYTF. CDR3 sequence (DNA): TGTGCCAGCACCCCGACAGTCTATGGCTACACCTTC. The chain combines TRBV7-2 with TRBJ1-2; tentatively, D is TRBD1 (5 bases). Trimming shortened V by 7 bases and J by 4 bases, and 10 bases separated the two germline ends. The germline CDR1 and CDR2 sequences are SGHTA and FQGNSA. This CDR3 has 12 residues.

The CDR3 loop is CASSGGGGTDGYTF. CDR3 bases: TGCGCCAGCAGCGGCGGGGGGGGCACAGATGGCTACACCTTC. V is TRBV5-1 and J is TRBJ1-2; a weak D match, TRBD1 (6 bases). This CDR3 is 14 amino acids long. V was cut by 4 bases and J by 6 bases, with 16 bases left in between. Germline CDR1 SGHRS, CDR2 YFSETQ.

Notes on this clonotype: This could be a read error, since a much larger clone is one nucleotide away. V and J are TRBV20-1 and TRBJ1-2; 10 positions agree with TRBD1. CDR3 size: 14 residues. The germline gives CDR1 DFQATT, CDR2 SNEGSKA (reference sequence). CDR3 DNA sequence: TGCAGTGCTAGTAGCCGGGACAGGGGAGATGGCTCCACCTTC. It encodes CSASSRDRGDGSTF.

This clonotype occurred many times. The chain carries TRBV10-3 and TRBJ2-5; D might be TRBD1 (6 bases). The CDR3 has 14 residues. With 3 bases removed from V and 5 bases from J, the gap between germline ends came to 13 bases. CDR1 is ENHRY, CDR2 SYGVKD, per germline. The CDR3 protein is CAISDRGLRETQYF. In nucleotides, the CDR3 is TGTGCCATCAGTGACAGGGGTCTCCGGGAGACCCAGTACTTC.

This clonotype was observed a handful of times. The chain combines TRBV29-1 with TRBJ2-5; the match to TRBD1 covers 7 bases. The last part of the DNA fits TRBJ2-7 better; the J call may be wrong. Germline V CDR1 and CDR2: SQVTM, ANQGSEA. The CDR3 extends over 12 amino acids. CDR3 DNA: TGCAGCGTTCGACAGGGCGTGTACGAGCAGTACTTC. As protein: CSVRQGVYEQYF.

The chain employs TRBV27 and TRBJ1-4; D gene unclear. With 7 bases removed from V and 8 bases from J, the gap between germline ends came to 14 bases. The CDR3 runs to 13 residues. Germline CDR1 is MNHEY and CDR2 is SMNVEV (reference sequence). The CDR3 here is CASTSNVGEKLFF. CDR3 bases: TGTGCCAGCACGTCCAACGTCGGAGAAAAACTGTTTTTT.

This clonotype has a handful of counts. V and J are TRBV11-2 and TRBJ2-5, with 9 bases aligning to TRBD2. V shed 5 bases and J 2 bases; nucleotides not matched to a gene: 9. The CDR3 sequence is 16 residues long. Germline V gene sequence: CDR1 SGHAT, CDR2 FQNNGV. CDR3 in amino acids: CASSRRSSGGQETQYF. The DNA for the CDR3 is TGTGCCAGCAGCCGTCGGAGTAGCGGGGGACAAGAGACCCAGTACTTC. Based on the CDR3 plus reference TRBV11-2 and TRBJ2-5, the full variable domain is EAGVAQSPRYKIIEKRQSVAFWCNPISGHATLYWYQQILGQGPKLLIQFQNNGVVDDSQLPKDRFSAERLKGVDSTLKIQPAKLEDSAVYLCASSRRSSGGQETQYFGPGTRLLVL.

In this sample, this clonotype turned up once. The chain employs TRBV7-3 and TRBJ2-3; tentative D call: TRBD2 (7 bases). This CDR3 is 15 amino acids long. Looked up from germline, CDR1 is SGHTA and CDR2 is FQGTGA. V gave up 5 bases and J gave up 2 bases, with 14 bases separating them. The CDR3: CASSPRGATTDTQYF. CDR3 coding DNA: TGTGCCAGCAGCCCACGGGGGGCTACCACAGATACGCAGTATTTT.

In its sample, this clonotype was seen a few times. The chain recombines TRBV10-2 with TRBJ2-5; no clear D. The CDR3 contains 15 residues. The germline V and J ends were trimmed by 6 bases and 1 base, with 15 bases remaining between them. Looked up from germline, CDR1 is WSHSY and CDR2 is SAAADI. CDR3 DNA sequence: TGCGCCAGCAGACATACCAATTCGGGCCAAGAGACCCAGTACTTC. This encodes CASRHTNSGQETQYF.

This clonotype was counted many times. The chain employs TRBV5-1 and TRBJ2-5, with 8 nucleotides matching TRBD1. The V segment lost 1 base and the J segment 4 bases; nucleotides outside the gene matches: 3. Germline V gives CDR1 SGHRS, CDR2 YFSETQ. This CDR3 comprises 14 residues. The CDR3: CASSLWTGIETQYF. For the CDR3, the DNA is TGCGCCAGCAGCTTGTGGACAGGGATAGAGACCCAGTACTTC.

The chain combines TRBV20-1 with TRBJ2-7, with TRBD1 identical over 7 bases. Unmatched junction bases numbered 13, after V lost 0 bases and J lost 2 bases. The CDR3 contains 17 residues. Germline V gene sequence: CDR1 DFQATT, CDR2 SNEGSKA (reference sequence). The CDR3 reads CSARDQMRDSPPYEQYF. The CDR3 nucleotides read TGCAGTGCTAGAGATCAAATGAGGGACAGCCCTCCCTACGAGCAGTACTTC.

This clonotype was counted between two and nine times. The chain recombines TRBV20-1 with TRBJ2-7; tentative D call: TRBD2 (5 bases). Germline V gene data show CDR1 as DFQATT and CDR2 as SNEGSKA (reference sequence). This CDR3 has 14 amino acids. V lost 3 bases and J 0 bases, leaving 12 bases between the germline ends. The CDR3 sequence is CSASEVGSSYEQYF. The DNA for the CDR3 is TGCAGTGCTAGTGAGGTTGGGAGCTCCTACGAGCAGTACTTC.

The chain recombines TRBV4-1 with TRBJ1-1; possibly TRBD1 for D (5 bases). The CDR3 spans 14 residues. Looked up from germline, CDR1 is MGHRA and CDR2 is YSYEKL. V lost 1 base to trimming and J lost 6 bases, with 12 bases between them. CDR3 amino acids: CASSQAGVQAEAFF. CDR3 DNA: TGCGCCAGCAGCCAAGCGGGGGTTCAGGCTGAAGCTTTCTTT.

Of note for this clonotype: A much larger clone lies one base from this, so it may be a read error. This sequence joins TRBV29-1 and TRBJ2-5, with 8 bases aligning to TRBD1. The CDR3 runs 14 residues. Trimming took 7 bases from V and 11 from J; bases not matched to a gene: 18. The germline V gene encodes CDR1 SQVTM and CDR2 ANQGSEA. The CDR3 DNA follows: TGCAGCGCAGCCCTGGGACAGGTCGCCGGTGAGCAGTACTTC. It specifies CSAALGQVAGEQYF. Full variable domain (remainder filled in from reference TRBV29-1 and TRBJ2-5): SAVISQKPSRDICQRGTSLTIQCQVDSQVTMMFWYRQQPGQSLTLIATANQGSEATYESGFVIDKFPISRPNLTFSTLTVSNMSPEDSSIYLCSAALGQVAGEQYFGPGTRLLVL.

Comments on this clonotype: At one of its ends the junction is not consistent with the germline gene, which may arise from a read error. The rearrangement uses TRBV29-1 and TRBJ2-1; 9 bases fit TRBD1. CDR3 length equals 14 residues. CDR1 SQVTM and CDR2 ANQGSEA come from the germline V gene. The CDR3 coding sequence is TGCAGCGTCGTGACAGGGGGAATCTACCATGAGCAGTTCTTC. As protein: CSVVTGGIYHEQFF.